The 10 T cell receptor beta chains below come from one sample, sequenced in a study of glioma-infiltrating T cells. Amplification of TCR alpha and beta CDR3 regions from RNA used iRepertoire nested multiplex PCR. TCRdb redid the calling of the multiplex PCR reads with MiXCR, one entry per CDR3 protein. Seen here are about 400,000 distinct CDR3 sequences, about 40% observed once, and the top ten hold more than 10%. Sequencing was carried out using glioma tissue, nonneoplastic brain tissue, or PBMCs (not recorded which). Receptors were obtained from a human donor with low-grade glioma or glioblastoma, undergoing nonglioma brain surgery, or in good health (not recorded which).

V gene TRBV5-4 combines with J gene TRBJ1-1, with 7 bases lining up with TRBD1. Trimming took 6 bases from V and 7 from J; bases not matched to a gene: 9. This CDR3 contains 13 residues. CDR1 is SGHNT and CDR2 is YYREEE in the germline V gene (reference sequence). CDR3 in amino acids: CASTFDRAGEAFF. Written as DNA, the CDR3 is TGTGCCAGCACCTTCGACAGGGCAGGTGAAGCTTTCTTT.

The chain's CDR3 is CASSVPTLSGTLNQPQHF. Here the CDR3 DNA reads TGTGCCAGCAGTGTCCCCACCTTGTCGGGAACCCTCAATCAGCCCCAGCATTTT. V is TRBV2 and J is TRBJ1-5; no clear D. CDR1 and CDR2 from the germline V gene are SNHLY and FYNNEI. The CDR3 covers 18 residues. Trimming took 4 bases from V and 3 from J, leaving 22 bases between them.

This clonotype was recorded a few times. The chain recombines TRBV7-9 with TRBJ2-5, with a tentative D call TRBD2 (5 bases). Deletions cut 1 base from V and 2 bases from J, with 11 bases between. CDR1 and CDR2 (germline): SEHNR, FQNEAQ (reference sequence). The CDR3 is 15 amino acids. For the CDR3, the DNA is TGTGCCAGCAGCTTAGAGGTGCGGACTCAAGAGACCCAGTACTTC. This gives the protein CASSLEVRTQETQYF.

The V call is TRBV20-1, the J call TRBJ2-1; D gene uncertain. CDR3 length equals 13 residues. Germline CDR1 and CDR2: DFQATT and SNEGSKA (reference sequence). V was clipped by 0 bases and J by 10 bases, with 13 bases between them. The CDR3 sequence: CSAREENYEEQFF. CDR3 DNA sequence: TGCAGTGCTAGAGAAGAAAATTATGAAGAGCAGTTCTTC.

Turning to this clonotype: A much larger clone lies one base from this, so it may be a read error. The chain has TRBV6-5 and TRBJ2-1; 10 nucleotides line up with TRBD1. This CDR3 region has 15 residues. CDR1 and CDR2 (germline): MNHEY, SVGAGI. The V gene end was trimmed by 2 bases and the J gene end by 7 bases; junction bases not matched to a gene: 5. The DNA for the CDR3 is TGTGCCAGCAGTTACCCAGGACAGGGGGAGAATGAGCAGTTCTTC. Translation: CASSYPGQGENEQFF.

The CDR3 coding sequence is TGCGCCAGCAGCCAAGATGGAGGGACTAGCGGGACTTACGAGCAGTACTTC. It yields the protein CASSQDGGTSGTYEQYF. The V gene is TRBV4-1, the J gene TRBJ2-7, with 13 bases lining up with TRBD2. This CDR3 spans 17 amino acids. V was pared by 0 bases and J by 4 bases, with 6 bases of the junction left unmatched. The germline gives CDR1 MGHRA, CDR2 YSYEKL.

This clonotype has a count of ten or more. The CDR3, as DNA: TGCAGTGCAGTGGGGACTGAAGCTTTCTTT. It encodes CSAVGTEAFF. V usage is TRBV20-1 and J usage is TRBJ1-1; no clear D. CDR3 length: 10 amino acids. CDR1 and CDR2 from the germline V gene are DFQATT and SNEGSKA (reference sequence). Trimming took off 6 bases at V and 5 bases at J, with 7 bases between the two ends.

This clonotype was observed at least ten times. The chain uses TRBV7-2 and TRBJ2-1; D unresolved. Trimming took 2 bases from V and 4 from J, leaving 6 bases between them. CDR3 size: 13 residues. Germline CDR1 SGHTA, CDR2 FQGNSA. The CDR3: CASSLIVYNEQFF. CDR3 in DNA: TGTGCCAGCAGCTTAATCGTTTACAATGAGCAGTTCTTC.

This clonotype was observed many times. This chain uses TRBV20-1 with TRBJ2-3; 7 positions agree with TRBD2. The CDR3 is 16 residues long. Germline values: CDR1 DFQATT, CDR2 SNEGSKA (reference sequence). V was clipped by 0 bases and J by 5 bases; unmatched bases: 11. CDR3 sequence reads: CSARDWGGAQGDTQYF. CDR3 nucleotide sequence: TGCAGTGCTAGAGATTGGGGGGGTGCCCAAGGAGATACGCAGTATTTT.

This clonotype was detected once. CDR3 amino acids: CASSLDVINYGYTF. The CDR3 nucleotides read TGTGCCAGCAGCTTGGATGTCATTAACTATGGCTACACCTTC. The J gene is TRBJ1-2, the V gene TRBV5-4; D gene ambiguous. CDR1 and CDR2 from the germline V gene are SGHNT and YYREEE (reference sequence). V was clipped by 0 bases and J by 1 base, with 7 bases between them. The CDR3 loop spans 14 amino acids.